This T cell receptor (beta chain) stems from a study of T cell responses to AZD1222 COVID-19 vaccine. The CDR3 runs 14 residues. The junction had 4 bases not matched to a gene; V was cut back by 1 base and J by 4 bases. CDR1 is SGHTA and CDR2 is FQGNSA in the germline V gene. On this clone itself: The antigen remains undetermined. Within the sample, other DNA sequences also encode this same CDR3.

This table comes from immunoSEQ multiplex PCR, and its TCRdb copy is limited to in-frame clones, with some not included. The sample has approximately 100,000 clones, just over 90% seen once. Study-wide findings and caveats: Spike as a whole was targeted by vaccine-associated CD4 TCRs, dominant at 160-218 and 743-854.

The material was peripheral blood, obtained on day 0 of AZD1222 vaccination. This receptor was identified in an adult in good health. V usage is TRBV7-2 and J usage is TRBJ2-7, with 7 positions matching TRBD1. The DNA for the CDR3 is TGTGCCAGCAGCTTAGGGACAGGCCCGTACGAGCAGTACTTC. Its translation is CASSLGTGPYEQYF.